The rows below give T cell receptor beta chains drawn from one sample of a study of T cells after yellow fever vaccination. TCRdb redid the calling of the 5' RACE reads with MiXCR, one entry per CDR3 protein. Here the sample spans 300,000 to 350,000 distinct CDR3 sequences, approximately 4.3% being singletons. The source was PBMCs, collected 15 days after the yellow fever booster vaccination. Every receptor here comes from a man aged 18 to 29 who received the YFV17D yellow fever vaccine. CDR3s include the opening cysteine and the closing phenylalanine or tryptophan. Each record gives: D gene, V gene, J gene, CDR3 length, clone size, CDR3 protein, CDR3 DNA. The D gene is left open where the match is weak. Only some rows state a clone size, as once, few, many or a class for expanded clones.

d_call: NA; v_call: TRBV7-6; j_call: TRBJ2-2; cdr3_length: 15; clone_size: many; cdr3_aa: CASSVQQGGTGELFF; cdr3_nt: TGTGCCAGCAGCGTTCAACAGGGCGGGACCGGGGAGCTGTTTTTT
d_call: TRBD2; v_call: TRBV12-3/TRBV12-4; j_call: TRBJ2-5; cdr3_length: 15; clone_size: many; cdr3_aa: CASSPGTSRQETQYF; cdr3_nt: TGTGCCAGCAGTCCTGGGACTAGTAGGCAAGAGACCCAGTACTTC
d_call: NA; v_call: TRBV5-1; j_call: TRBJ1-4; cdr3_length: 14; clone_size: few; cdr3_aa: CASSLRGANEKLFF; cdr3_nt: TGCGCCAGCAGCTTGCGAGGGGCTAATGAAAAACTGTTTTTT
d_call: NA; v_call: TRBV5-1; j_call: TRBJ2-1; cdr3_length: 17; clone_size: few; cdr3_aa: CASSGSRDLNSYNEQFF; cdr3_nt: TGCGCCAGCAGCGGATCCCGGGACTTGAACTCCTACAATGAGCAGTTCTTC
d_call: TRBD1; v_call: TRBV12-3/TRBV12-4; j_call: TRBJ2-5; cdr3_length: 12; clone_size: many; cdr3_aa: CASSRGLWTQYF; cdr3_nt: TGTGCCAGCAGCAGGGGGCTGTGGACCCAGTACTTC
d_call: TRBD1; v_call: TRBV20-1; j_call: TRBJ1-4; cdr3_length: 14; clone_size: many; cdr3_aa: CSARDYRQGEKLFF; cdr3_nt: TGCAGTGCTAGAGATTACAGACAGGGCGAAAAACTGTTTTTT
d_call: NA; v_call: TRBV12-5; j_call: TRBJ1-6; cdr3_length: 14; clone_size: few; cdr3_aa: CASGLRGRNSPLHF; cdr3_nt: TGTGCTAGTGGTTTGAGGGGTCGAAATTCACCCCTCCACTTT
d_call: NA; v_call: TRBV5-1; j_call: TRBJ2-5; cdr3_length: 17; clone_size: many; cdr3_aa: CASSASRGDFNQETQYF; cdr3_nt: TGCGCCAGCAGCGCGAGCAGGGGGGATTTCAACCAAGAGACCCAGTACTTC
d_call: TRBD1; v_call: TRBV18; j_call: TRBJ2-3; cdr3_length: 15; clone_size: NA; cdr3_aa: CASSPTGGHTDTQYF; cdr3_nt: TGTGCCAGCTCACCGACAGGGGGGCACACAGATACGCAGTATTTT
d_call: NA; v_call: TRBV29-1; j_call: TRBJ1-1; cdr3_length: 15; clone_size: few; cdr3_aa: CSGSNVRQVRAEAFF; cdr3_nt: TGCAGCGGGAGCAATGTTCGGCAGGTCAGGGCTGAAGCTTTCTTT
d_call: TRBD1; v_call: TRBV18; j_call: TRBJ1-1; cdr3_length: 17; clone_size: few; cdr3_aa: CASSPRGQGGENTEAFF; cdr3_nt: TGTGCCAGCTCACCACGTGGACAGGGAGGGGAGAACACTGAAGCTTTCTTT
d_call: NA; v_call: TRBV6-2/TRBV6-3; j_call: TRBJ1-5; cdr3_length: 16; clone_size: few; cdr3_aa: CASSPPQGNYAQPQHF; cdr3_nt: TGTGCCAGCAGCCCGCCCCAGGGGAATTATGCTCAGCCCCAGCATTTT
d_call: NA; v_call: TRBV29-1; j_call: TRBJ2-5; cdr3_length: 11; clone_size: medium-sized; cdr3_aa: CSVWIQETQYF; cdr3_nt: TGCAGCGTTTGGATCCAAGAGACCCAGTACTTC